This T cell receptor beta chain was captured in a study of beta chain features in type 1 diabetes. Study summary: Patients did not differ from healthy donors in age, gender or cell yield.

Only one heparinised blood draw was taken per donor, and its volume averaged around 100 mL. Study outcomes and limitations: Type 1 diabetes patients had moderately but significantly shorter TCRB CDR3s in all four CD4+ subsets. PCR might favor shorter templates, but any such skew would affect patients and controls equally.

This CDR3 contains 16 residues. The germline V gene has CDR1 SGHNT and CDR2 YYREEE (reference sequence). The J segment lost 4 bases and the V segment lost 3 bases, leaving 9 bases of the junction unmatched. Comments on this clone: Its matching antigen is unknown.

Every isolated RNA sample was fully reverse transcribed, so sequencing captured expressed TCRB transcripts. The protocol was immunoSEQ multiplex PCR, while the TCRdb copy is restricted to in-frame clones and leaves out a portion. The table shows 250,000 or so clones, with around 26% occurring only once. The chain has TRBV5-4 and TRBJ2-7; 11 bases fit TRBD1. This sequence was found in a man aged 25 to 45 in good health. Sequenced input: central memory CD4+ T cells from blood. The CDR3 region has the DNA TGTGCCAGCAGCTCCTATCCGGGACAGGGGGTTTACGAGCAGTACTTC. Translated: CASSSYPGQGVYEQYF.